This T cell receptor beta chain originates from a study of blood T cells in healthy people across ages. A J-beta primer mix and a sample-barcoded 5' primer were used in a second PCR of about 7 to 12 cycles. Tagging of each cDNA molecule was performed by a template-switch adaptor with 12 random nucleotides. TCRdb called the 5' RACE reads again in MiXCR, with one record for every CDR3 protein. The table lists approximately 800,000 distinct CDR3 sequences, roughly three fifths of them singletons. This CDR3 comprises 16 residues. Trimming removed 5 bases at V and 0 bases at J, with 19 bases between. CDR1 is DFQATT and CDR2 is SNEGSKA in the germline V gene (reference sequence). The study drew donors from healthy Caucasian individuals in Russia aged roughly 6 to 100. Each sample provided at least 6 micrograms of extracted total RNA.

This clonotype was sampled from a man aged 40-50 years in good health. The chain is built from TRBV20-1 and TRBJ1-2; D not certain. Sample: blood. In nucleotides, the CDR3 is TGCAGTGCTCCCCGGGTCCTGGGAGTCTCTAACTATGGCTACACCTTC. Protein sequence: CSAPRVLGVSNYGYTF.